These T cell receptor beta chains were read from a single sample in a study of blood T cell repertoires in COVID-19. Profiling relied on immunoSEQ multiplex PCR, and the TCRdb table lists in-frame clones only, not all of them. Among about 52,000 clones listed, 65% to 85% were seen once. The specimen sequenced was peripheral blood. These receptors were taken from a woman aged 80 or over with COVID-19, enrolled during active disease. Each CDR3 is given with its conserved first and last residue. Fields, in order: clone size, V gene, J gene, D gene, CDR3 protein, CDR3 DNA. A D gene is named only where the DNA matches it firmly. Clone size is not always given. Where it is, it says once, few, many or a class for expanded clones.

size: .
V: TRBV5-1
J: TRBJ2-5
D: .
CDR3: CASSSKLVRGETQYF
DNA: TGCGCCAGCAGCTCAAAACTCGTTCGAGGGGAGACCCAGTACTTC

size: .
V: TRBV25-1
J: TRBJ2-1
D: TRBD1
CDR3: CASSEGTVSSYNEQFF
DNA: TGTGCCAGCAGTGAAGGGACAGTAAGCTCCTACAATGAGCAGTTCTTC

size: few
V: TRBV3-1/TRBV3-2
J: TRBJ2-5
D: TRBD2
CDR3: CASSQDQWVAGEETQYF
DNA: TGTGCCAGCAGCCAAGATCAATGGGTAGCGGGAGAGGAGACCCAGTACTTC

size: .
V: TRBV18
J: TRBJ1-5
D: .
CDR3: CASSPNRDSNQPQHF
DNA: TGTGCCAGCTCACCAAACAGGGATAGCAATCAGCCCCAGCATTTT

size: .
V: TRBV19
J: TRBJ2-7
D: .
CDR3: CASSTRQAHYEQYF
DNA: TGTGCCAGTAGTACCCGACAGGCGCACTACGAGCAGTACTTC

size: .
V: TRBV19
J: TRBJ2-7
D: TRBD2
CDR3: CASSMGGGSVYEQYF
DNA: TGTGCCAGTAGTATGGGAGGCGGGAGCGTTTACGAGCAGTACTTC

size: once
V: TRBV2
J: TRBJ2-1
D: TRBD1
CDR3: CASDDSGGLYNEQFF
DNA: TGTGCCAGCGATGATTCAGGGGGTCTCTACAATGAGCAGTTCTTC

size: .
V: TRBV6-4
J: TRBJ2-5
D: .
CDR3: CASSPGGLGETQYF
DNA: TGTGCCAGCAGTCCCGGCGGATTAGGAGAGACCCAGTACTTC

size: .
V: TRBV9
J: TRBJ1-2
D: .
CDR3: CASSVGGTLYGYTF
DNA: TGTGCCAGCAGCGTAGGAGGGACACTTTATGGCTACACCTTC

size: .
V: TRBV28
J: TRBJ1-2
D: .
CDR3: CASSLRSPYGYTF
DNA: TGTGCCAGCAGTTTGCGTTCACCCTATGGCTACACCTTC

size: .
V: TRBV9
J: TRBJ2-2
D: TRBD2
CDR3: CASSAPGLAGYTGELFF
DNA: TGTGCCAGCAGCGCCCCGGGACTAGCGGGATACACCGGGGAGCTGTTTTTT

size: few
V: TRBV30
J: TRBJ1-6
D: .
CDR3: CAWSVGQGNSPLHF
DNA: TGTGCCTGGAGTGTAGGCCAGGGAAATTCACCCCTCCACTTT

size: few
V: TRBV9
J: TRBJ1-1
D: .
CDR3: CASSVEPGLFGNTEAFF
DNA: TGTGCCAGCAGCGTAGAGCCAGGGTTGTTTGGGAACACTGAAGCTTTCTTT

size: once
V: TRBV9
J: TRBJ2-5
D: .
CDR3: CASSVEAGIRETQYF
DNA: TGTGCCAGCAGCGTAGAGGCGGGGATTAGAGAGACCCAGTACTTC

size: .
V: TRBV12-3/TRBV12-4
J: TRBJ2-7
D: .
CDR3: CASSDSPRSVYF
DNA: TGTGCCAGCAGTGACAGCCCCAGGTCGGTTTACTTC

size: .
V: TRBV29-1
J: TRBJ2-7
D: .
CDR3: CSVEVGGRIHEQYF
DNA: TGCAGCGTTGAGGTCGGAGGGAGAATCCACGAGCAGTACTTC

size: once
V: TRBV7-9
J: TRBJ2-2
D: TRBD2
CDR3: CASSFTSGSKGTGELFF
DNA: TGTGCCAGCAGCTTTACTAGCGGGAGTAAGGGCACCGGGGAGCTGTTTTTT

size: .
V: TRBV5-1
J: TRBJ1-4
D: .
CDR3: CASGTGSNEKLFF
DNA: TGCGCCAGCGGCACCGGGAGTAATGAAAAACTGTTTTTT

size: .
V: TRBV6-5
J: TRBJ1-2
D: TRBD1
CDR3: CASSYSAGGSNYGYTF
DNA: TGTGCCAGCAGTTATTCCGCAGGGGGTAGTAACTATGGCTACACCTTC

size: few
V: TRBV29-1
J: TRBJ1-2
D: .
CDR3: CSVEGDSYGYTF
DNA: TGCAGCGTTGAAGGAGATTCTTATGGCTACACCTTC

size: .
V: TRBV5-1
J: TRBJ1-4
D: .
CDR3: CASREQGTNEKLFF
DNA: TGCGCCAGCAGAGAACAGGGAACTAATGAAAAACTGTTTTTT

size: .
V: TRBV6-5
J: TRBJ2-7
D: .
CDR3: CASRGTFSSYEQYF
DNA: TGTGCCAGCAGGGGGACTTTCAGCTCCTACGAGCAGTACTTC

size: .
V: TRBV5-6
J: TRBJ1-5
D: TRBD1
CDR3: CASSLRQGEVQPQHF
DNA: TGTGCCAGCAGCTTGAGGCAGGGGGAAGTTCAGCCCCAGCATTTT

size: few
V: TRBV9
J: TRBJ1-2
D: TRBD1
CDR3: CASSVQGEANYGYTF
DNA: TGTGCCAGCAGCGTCCAGGGGGAGGCGAACTATGGCTACACCTTC

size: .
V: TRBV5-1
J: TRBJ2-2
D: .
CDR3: CASSFSGELFF
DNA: TGCGCCAGCAGCTTCTCCGGGGAGCTGTTTTTT

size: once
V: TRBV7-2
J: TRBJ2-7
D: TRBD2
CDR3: CASSLELAGGPYEQYF
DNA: TGTGCCAGCAGCTTAGAACTAGCGGGAGGGCCCTACGAGCAGTACTTC

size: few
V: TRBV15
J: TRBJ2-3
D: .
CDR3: CATSRDVGGATDTQYF
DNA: TGTGCCACCAGCAGAGATGTGGGCGGGGCCACAGATACGCAGTATTTT

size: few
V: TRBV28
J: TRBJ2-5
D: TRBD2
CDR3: CASNKPGLADQETQYF
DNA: TGTGCCAGTAATAAACCGGGACTAGCGGACCAAGAGACCCAGTACTTC

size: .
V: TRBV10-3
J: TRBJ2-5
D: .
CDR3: CAISESSLRERGGETQYF
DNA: TGTGCCATCAGTGAGTCGAGCCTGAGGGAAAGGGGAGGAGAGACCCAGTACTTC

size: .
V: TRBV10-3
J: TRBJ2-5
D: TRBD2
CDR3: CAISGGGRETQYF
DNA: TGTGCCATCAGCGGGGGGGGGCGAGAGACCCAGTACTTC

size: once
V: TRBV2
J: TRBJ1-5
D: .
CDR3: CASSEVWGGIRNQPQHF
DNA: TGTGCCAGCAGTGAAGTTTGGGGGGGAATTCGCAATCAGCCCCAGCATTTT

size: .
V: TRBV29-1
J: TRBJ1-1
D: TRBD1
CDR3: CSGKGQGVRAFF
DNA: TGCAGCGGGAAGGGACAGGGGGTTCGGGCTTTCTTT

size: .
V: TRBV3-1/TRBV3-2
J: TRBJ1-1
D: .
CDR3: CASSQLTVNTEAFF
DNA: TGTGCCAGCAGCCAACTTACAGTGAACACTGAAGCTTTCTTT

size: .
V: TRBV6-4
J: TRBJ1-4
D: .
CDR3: CASSEGTNEKLFF
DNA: TGTGCCAGCAGCGAGGGAACTAATGAAAAACTGTTTTTT

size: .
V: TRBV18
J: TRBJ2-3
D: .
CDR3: CASSPGASTDTQYF
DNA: TGTGCCAGCTCACCAGGGGCGTCCACAGATACGCAGTATTTT

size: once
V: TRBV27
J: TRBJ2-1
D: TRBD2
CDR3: CASSPSGTSSNEQFF
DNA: TGTGCCAGCAGTCCATCCGGGACTAGTAGCAATGAGCAGTTCTTC

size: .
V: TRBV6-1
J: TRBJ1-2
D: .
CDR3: CASSEGMGRYGYTF
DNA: TGTGCCAGCAGTGAGGGCATGGGGAGGTATGGCTACACCTTC

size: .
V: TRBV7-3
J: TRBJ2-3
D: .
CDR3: CASSSQPSTDTQYF
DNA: TGTGCCAGCAGCTCACAGCCTAGCACAGATACGCAGTATTTT

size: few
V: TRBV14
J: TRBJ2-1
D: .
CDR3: CASSQSGTTNEQFF
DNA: TGTGCCAGCAGCCAAAGCGGTACTACCAATGAGCAGTTCTTC

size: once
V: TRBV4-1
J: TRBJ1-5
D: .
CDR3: CASSQVLRGDQPQHF
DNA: TGCGCCAGCAGCCAAGTACTCAGGGGTGATCAGCCCCAGCATTTT

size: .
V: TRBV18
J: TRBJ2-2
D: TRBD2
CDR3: CASSRGLAGTGELFF
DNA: TGTGCCAGCTCACGGGGACTAGCGGGGACCGGGGAGCTGTTTTTT

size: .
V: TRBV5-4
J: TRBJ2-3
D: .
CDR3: CASNNNPGLGTDTQYF
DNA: TGTGCCAGCAACAATAACCCGGGACTCGGCACAGATACGCAGTATTTT

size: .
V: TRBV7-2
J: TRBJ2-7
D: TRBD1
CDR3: CASSLVTGAYEQYF
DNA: TGTGCCAGCAGCTTAGTGACAGGGGCCTACGAGCAGTACTTC

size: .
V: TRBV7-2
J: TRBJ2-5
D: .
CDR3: CASSSVSPRSGETQYF
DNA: TGTGCCAGCAGCTCCGTTTCGCCCCGGTCCGGGGAGACCCAGTACTTC

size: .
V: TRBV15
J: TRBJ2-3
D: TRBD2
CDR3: CATSRTTSGSNADTQYF
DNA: TGTGCCACCAGCAGGACCACTAGCGGGAGTAACGCAGATACGCAGTATTTT

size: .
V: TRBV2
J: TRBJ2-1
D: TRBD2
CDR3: CASSSLAGGYNEQFF
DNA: TGTGCCAGCAGTAGCCTAGCGGGAGGCTACAATGAGCAGTTCTTC

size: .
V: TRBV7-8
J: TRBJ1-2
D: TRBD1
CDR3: CASSLPGQGVNGYTF
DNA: TGTGCCAGCAGCTTACCAGGACAGGGGGTGAATGGCTACACCTTC

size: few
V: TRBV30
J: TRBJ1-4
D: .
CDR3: CAWSYAGETNEKLFF
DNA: TGTGCCTGGAGTTATGCGGGAGAAACTAATGAAAAACTGTTTTTT

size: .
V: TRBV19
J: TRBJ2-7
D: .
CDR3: CASSIGTNEQYF
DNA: TGTGCCAGTAGTATAGGGACTAACGAGCAGTACTTC

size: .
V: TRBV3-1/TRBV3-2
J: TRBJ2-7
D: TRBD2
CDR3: CASSQDLGLAGAYEQYF
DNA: TGTGCCAGCAGCCAAGATTTAGGACTAGCGGGAGCGTACGAGCAGTACTTC